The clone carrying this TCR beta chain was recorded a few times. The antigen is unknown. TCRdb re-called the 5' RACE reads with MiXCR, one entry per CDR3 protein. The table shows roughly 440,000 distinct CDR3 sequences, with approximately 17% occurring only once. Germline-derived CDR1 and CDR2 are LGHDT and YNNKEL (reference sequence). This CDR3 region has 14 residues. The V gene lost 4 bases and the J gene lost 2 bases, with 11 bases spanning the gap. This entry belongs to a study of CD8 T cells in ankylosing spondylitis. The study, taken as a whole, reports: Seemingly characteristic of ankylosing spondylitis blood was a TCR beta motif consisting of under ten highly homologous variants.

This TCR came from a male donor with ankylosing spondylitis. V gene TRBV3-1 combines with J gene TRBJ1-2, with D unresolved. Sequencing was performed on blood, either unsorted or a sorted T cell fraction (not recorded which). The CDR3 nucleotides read TGTGCCAGCAGCCCGTCTGGGGAGAACTATGGCTACACCTTC. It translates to CASSPSGENYGYTF.